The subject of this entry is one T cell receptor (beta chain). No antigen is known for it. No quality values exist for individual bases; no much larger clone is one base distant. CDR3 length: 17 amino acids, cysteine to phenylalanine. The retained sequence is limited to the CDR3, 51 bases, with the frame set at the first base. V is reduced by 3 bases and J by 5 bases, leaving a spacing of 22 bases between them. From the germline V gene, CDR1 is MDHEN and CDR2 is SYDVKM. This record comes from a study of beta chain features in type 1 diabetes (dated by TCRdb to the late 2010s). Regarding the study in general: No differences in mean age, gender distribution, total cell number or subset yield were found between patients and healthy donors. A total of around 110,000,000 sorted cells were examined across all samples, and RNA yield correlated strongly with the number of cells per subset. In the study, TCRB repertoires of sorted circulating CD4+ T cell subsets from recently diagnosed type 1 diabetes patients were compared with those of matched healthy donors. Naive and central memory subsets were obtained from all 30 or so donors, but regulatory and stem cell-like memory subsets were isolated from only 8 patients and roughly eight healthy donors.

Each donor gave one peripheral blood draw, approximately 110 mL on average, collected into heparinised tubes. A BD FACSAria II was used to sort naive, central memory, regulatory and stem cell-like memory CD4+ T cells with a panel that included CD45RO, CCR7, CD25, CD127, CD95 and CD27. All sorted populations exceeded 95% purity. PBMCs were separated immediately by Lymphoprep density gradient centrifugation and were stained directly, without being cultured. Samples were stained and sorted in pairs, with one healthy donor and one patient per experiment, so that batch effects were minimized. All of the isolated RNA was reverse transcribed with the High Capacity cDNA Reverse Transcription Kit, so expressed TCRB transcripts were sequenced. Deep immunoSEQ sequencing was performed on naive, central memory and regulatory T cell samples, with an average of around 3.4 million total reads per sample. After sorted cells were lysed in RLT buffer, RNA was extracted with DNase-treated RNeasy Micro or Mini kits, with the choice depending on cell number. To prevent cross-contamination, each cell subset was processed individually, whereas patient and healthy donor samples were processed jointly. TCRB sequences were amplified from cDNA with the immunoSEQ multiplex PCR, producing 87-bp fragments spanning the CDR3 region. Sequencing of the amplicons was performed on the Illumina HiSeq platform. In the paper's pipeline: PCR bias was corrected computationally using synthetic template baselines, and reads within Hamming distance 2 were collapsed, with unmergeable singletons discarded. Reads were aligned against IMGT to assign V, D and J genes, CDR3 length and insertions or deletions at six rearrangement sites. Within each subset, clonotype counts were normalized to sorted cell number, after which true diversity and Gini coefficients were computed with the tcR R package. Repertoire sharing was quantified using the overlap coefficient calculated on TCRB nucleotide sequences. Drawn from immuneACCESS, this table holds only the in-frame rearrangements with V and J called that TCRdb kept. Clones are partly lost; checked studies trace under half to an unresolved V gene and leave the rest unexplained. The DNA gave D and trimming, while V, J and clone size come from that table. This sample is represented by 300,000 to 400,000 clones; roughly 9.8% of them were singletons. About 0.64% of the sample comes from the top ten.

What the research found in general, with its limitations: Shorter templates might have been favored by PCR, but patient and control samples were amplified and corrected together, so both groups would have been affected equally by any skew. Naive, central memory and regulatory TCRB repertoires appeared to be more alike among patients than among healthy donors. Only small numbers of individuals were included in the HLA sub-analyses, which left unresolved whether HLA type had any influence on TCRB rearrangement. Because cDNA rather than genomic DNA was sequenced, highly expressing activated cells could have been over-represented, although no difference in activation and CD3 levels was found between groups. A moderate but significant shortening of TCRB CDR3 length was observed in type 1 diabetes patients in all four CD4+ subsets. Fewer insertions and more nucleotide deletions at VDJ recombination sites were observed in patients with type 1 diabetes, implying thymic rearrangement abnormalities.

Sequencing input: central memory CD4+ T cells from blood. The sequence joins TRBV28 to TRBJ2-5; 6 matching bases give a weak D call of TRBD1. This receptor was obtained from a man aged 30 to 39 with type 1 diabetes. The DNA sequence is TGTGCCAGCAGTTTTTCAGGGTCTCCGTCAGGGGAGGAGACCCAGTACTTC. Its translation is CASSFSGSPSGEETQYF.